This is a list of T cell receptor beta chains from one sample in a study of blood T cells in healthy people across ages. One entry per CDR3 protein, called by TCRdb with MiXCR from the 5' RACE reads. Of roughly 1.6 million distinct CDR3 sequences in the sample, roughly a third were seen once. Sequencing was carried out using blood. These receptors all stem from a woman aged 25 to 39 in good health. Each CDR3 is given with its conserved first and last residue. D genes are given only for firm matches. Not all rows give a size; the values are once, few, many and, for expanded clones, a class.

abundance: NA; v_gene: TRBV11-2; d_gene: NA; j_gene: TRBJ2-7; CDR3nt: TGTGCCAGCAGTCATAACCGGGACCTGGTCGAGCAGTACTTC; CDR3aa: CASSHNRDLVEQYF
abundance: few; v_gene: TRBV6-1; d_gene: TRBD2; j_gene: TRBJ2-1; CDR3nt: TGTGCCAGCACCGTTAGCGGGGGGGATCCGAATGAGCAGTTCTTC; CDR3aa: CASTVSGGDPNEQFF
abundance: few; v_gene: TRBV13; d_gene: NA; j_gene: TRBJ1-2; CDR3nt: TGTGCCAGCAGCCGGGGGCCGGGTGGCTACACCTTC; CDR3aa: CASSRGPGGYTF
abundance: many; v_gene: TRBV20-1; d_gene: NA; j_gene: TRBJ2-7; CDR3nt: TGCAGTGCCCAGACTAGCTACGAGCAGTACTTC; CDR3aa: CSAQTSYEQYF
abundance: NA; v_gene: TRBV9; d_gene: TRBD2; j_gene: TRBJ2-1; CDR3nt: TGTGCCAGCAGCGAGCGGGGAGATACCTACAATGAGCAGTTCTTC; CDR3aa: CASSERGDTYNEQFF
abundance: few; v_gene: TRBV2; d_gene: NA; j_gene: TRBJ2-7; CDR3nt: TGTGCCAGCAACCTGGGACGGAGAACCTACGAGCAGTACTTC; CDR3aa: CASNLGRRTYEQYF
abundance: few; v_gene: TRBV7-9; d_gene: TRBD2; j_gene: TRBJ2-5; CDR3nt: TGTGCCAGCATTCTAGCGGGGGGCCAAGAGACCCAGTACTTC; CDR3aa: CASILAGGQETQYF
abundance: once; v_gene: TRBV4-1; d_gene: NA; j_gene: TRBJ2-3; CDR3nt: TGCGCCAGCAGCCAAGGGAGTGAGGATTACCAATCGCAGTATTTT; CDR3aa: CASSQGSEDYQSQYF
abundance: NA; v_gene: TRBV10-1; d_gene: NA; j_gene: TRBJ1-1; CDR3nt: TGCGCCAGCAGCATTGGACCGAGCACTGAAGCTTTCTTT; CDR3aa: CASSIGPSTEAFF
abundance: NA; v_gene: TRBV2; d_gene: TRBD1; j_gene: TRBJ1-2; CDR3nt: TGTGCCAGCAGTGCCGAACAGGGGGCGTATGGCTACACCTTC; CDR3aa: CASSAEQGAYGYTF
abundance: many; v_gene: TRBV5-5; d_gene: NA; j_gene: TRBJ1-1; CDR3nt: TGTGCCAGCAGCTACGAGGGGAAGAACACTGAAGCTTTCTTT; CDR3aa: CASSYEGKNTEAFF
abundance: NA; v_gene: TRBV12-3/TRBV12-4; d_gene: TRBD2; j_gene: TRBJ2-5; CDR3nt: TGTGCCAGCAGTATTAGCGGGGGGCCAGGGGAGACCCAGTACTTC; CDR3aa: CASSISGGPGETQYF
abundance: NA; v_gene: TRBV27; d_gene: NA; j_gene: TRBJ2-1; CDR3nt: TGTGCCAGCAGCCCCGCTATTTCCTCTGAGCAGTTCTTC; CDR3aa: CASSPAISSEQFF
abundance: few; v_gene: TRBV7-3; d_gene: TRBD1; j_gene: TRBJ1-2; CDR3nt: TGTGCCAGCAGCTTAACGTCAGTGGCAGGGGGTAACTATGGCTACACCTTC; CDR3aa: CASSLTSVAGGNYGYTF
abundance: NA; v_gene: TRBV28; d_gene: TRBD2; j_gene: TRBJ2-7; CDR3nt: TGTGCCAGCGGTCCGGGGGATGTAGCGGGAAGGTACGAGCAGTACTTC; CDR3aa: CASGPGDVAGRYEQYF
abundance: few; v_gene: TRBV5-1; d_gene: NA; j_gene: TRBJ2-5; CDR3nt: TGCGCCAGCAGTCGGGGAGCTAGCGTTAAAGAGACCCAGTACTTC; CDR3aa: CASSRGASVKETQYF
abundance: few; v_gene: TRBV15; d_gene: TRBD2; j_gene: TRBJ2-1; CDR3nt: TGTGCCACCAGCAGAGTCCCACTCACGGGACTAGCGGGAGTGGTGGATGAGCAGTTCTTC; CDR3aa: CATSRVPLTGLAGVVDEQFF
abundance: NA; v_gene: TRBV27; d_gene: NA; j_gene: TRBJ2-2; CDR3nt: TGTGCCAGCAGTTTTTGGGCGAACACCGGGGAGCTGTTTTTT; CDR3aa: CASSFWANTGELFF
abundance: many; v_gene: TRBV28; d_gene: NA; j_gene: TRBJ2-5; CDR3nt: TGTGCCAGCAGCCGAGACAGGAACCAAGAGACCCAGTACTTC; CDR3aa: CASSRDRNQETQYF
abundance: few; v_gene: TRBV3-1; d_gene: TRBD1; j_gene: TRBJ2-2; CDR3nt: TGTGCCAGCAGCCAAGGACCCGGACAGGGGTATAGCACCGGGGAGCTGTTTTTT; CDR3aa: CASSQGPGQGYSTGELFF
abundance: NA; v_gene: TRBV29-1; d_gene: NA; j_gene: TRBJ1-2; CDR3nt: TGCAGCGTCGAAGAGAGTTTACGGAGAGGGGCTAACTATGGCTACACCTTC; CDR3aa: CSVEESLRRGANYGYTF
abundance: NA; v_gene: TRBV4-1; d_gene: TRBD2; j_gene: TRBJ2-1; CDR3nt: TGCGCCAGCAGCCAACGTTCCGGGGCGGGGGGAAGTAATGAGCAGTTCTTC; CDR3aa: CASSQRSGAGGSNEQFF
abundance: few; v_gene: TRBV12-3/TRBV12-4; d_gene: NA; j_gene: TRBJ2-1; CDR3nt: TGTGCCAGCAGTTTAGGTGGGCAGTCGGGTGAGCAGTTCTTC; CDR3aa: CASSLGGQSGEQFF
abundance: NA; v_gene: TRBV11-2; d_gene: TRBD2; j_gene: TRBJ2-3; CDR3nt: TGTGCCAGCAGCACCCGACTAGCGGGAGAGTCAGATACGCAGTATTTT; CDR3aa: CASSTRLAGESDTQYF
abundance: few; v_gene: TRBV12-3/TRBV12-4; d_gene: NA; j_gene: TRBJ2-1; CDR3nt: TGTGCCAGCAGTCATAACGGACCCTCCCACAATGAGCAGTTCTTC; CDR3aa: CASSHNGPSHNEQFF
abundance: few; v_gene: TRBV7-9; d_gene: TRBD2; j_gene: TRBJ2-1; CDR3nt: TGTGCCAGCAGCTCTCATGGGACTATCAATGAGCAGTTCTTC; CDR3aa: CASSSHGTINEQFF
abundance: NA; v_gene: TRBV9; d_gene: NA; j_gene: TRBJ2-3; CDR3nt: TGTGCCAGCAGCGGTGGAGTCGGCAACACAGATACGCAGTATTTT; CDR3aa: CASSGGVGNTDTQYF
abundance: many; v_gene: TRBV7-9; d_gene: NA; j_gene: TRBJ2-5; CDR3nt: TGTGCCAGCAGCTACAGGGAGTGGGAGACCCAGTACTTC; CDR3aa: CASSYREWETQYF
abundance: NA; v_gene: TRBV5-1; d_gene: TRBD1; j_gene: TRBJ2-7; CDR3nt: TGCGCCAGCAGCCCTCCGGGACAGGGCCTCTGCGAGCAGTACTTC; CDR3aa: CASSPPGQGLCEQYF